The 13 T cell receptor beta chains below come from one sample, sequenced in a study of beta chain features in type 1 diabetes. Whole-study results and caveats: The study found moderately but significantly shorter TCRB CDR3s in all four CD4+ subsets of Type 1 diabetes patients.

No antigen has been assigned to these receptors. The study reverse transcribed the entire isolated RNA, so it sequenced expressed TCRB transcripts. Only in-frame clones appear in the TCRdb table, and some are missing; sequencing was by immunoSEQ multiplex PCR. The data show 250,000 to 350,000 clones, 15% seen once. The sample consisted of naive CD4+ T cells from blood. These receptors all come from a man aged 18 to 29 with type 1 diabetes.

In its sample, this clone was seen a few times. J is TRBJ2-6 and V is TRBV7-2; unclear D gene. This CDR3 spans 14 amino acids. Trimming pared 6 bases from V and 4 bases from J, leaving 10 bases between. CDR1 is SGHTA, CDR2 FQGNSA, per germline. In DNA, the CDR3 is TGTGCCAGCAGTGGAGCGAGGGGGGCCAACGTCCTGACTTTC. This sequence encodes CASSGARGANVLTF.

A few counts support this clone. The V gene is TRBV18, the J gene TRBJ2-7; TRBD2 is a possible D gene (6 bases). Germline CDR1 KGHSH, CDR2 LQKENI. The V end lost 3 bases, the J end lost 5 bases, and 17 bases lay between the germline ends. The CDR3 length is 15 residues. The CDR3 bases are TGTGCCAGCTCACCGAATCGGCAGGGAGGCGACGAGCAGTACTTC. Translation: CASSPNRQGGDEQYF.

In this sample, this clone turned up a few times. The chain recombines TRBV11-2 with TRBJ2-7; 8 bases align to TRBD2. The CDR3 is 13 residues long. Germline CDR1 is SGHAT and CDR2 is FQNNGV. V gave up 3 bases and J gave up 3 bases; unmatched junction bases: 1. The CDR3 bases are TGTGCCAGCAGCTTGGGACTAGTCTACGAGCAGTACTTC. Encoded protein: CASSLGLVYEQYF.

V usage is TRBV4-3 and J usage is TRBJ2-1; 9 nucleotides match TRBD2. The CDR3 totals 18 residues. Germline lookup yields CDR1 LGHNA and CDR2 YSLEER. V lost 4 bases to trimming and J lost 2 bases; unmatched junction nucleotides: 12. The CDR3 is CASSLGTPAGGTYNEQFF. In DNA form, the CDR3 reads TGCGCCAGCAGCCTTGGTACCCCTGCGGGGGGGACCTACAATGAGCAGTTCTTC.

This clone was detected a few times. The CDR3 sequence is CASSRRGTGSHEQYF. The CDR3 DNA reads as TGTGCCAGCAGTCGACGGGGGACGGGAAGTCACGAGCAGTACTTC. V and J are TRBV5-6 and TRBJ2-7; perhaps TRBD2 as D (6 bases). This CDR3 contains 15 residues. Deletions cut 5 bases from V and 5 bases from J, with 20 bases between. Germline V CDR1 and CDR2: SGHDT, YYEEEE.

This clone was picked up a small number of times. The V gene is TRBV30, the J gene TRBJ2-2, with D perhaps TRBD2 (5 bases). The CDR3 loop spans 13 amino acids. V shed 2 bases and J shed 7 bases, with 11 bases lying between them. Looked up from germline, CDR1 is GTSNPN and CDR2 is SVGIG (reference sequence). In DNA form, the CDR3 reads TGTGCCTGGAGTCCCACACGGGGCGGGGAGCTGTTTTTT. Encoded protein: CAWSPTRGGELFF.

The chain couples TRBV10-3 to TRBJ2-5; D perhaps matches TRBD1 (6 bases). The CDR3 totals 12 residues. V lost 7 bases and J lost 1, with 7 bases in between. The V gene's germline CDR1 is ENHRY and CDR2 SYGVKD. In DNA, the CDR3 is TGTGCCATCACGGACAGCCAAGAGACCCAGTACTTC. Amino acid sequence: CAITDSQETQYF.

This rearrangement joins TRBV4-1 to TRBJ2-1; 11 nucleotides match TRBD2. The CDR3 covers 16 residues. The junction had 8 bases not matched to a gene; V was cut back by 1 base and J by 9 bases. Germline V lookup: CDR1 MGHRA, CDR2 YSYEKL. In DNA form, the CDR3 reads TGCGCCAGCAGCCAAGGGCGGCTAGCGGGAGGTAGTGAGCAGTTCTTC. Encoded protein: CASSQGRLAGGSEQFF.

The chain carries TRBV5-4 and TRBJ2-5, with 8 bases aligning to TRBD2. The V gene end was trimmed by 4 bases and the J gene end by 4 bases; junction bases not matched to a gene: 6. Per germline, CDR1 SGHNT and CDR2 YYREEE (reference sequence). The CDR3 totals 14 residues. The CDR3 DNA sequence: TGTGCCAGCAGCCCCGGGACTAGTCGAGAGACCCAGTACTTC. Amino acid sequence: CASSPGTSRETQYF.

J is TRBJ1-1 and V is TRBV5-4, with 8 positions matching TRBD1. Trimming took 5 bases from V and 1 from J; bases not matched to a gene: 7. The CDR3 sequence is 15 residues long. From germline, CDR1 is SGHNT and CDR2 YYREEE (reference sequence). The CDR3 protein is CASSNLGQGNTEAFF. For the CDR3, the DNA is TGTGCCAGCAGTAATCTCGGACAGGGGAACACTGAAGCTTTCTTT.

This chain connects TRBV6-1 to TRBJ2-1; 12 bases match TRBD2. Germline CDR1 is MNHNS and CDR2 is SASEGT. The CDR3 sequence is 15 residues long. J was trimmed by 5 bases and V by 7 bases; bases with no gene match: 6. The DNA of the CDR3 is TGTGCCAGCAACTATGGACTAGCGGGGAACAATGAGCAGTTCTTC. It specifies CASNYGLAGNNEQFF.

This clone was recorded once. The CDR3 loop is CASSSGTSGSDTQYF. CDR3 nucleotide sequence: TGTGCCAGCAGCTCAGGGACTAGCGGGAGTGATACGCAGTATTTT. This rearrangement joins TRBV7-9 to TRBJ2-3; 14 nucleotides line up with TRBD2. This CDR3 has 15 amino acids. V gave up 4 bases and J gave up 6 bases; unmatched junction bases: 3. The germline CDR1 and CDR2 sequences are SEHNR and FQNEAQ (reference sequence).

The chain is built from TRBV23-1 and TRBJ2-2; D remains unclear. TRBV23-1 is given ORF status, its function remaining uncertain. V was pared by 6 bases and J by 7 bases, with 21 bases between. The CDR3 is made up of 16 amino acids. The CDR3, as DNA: TGCGCCAGCAGCCTCAATCGGTACTCCCACGGCGGGGAGCTGTTTTTT. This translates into CASSLNRYSHGGELFF.